This TCR beta chain originates from a study of blood T cell repertoires in COVID-19. Study-wide background: COVID-19 samples, acute and convalescent, were from the United States, Italy and Spain. PBMCs, B-cell-depleted T cells, or T cells were the source of the cDNA or gDNA that made up the material.

Germline assignment: CDR1 PRHDT and CDR2 FYEKMQ (reference sequence). CDR3 length: 13 residues. The ends were cut back, 2 bases at V and 4 bases at J, with 9 bases in the middle. The Seattle patients joined while their infection was active and were tracked longitudinally afterward. In the study's own analysis: Using reference gene primer amplification, nucleated cell counts were estimated. Profiling relied on immunoSEQ multiplex PCR, and the TCRdb table lists in-frame clones only, not all of them. The V and J calls and clone size are taken from that table; D and trimming were inferred from the DNA. The data contain approximately 350,000 clones, roughly 90% of them seen just once; the ten biggest clones take up about 3%.

This clonotype was sampled from a woman in her twenties or thirties with COVID-19, enrolled during active disease. The sample was peripheral blood. This rearrangement joins TRBV13 to TRBJ2-7; D gene ambiguous. The CDR3 spells CASSLNLFYEQYF. The CDR3 DNA sequence: TGTGCCAGCAGCTTAAATCTTTTTTACGAGCAGTACTTC.